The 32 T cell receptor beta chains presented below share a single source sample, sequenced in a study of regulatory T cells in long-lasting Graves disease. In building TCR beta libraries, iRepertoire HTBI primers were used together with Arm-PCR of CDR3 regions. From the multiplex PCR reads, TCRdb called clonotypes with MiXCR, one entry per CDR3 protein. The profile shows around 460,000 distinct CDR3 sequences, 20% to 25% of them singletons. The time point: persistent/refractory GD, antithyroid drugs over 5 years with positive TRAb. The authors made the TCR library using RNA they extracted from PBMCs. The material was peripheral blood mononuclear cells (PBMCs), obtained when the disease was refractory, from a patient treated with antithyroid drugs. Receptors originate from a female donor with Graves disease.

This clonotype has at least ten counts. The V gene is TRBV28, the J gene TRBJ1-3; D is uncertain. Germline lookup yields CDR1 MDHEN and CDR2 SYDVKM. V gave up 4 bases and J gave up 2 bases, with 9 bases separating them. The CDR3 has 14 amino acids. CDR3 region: CASSWEGTGNTIYF. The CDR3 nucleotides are TGTGCCAGCAGTTGGGAAGGGACTGGAAACACCATATATTTT.

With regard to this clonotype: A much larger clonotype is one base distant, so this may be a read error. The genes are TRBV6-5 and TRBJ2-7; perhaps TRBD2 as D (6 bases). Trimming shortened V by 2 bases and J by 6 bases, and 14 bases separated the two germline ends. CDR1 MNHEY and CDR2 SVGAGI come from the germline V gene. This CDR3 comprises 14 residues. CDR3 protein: CASSYEGGTCEQYF. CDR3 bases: TGTGCCAGCAGTTACGAGGGAGGCACCTGCGAGCAGTACTTC.

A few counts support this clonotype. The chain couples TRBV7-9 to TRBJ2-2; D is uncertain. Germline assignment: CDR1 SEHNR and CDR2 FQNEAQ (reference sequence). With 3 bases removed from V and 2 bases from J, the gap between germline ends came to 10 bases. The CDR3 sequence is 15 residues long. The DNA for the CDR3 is TGTGCCAGCAGCTTGATAGGGATTAACACCGGGGAGCTGTTTTTT. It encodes CASSLIGINTGELFF.

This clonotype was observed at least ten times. The CDR3: CASSLDQGRETQYF. The DNA for the CDR3 is TGTGCCAGCAGTTTAGATCAGGGGCGCGAGACCCAGTACTTC. The chain employs TRBV28 and TRBJ2-5, with D possibly TRBD1 on 6 matching bases. Germline V gives CDR1 MDHEN, CDR2 SYDVKM. With 2 bases removed from V and 5 bases from J, the gap between germline ends came to 12 bases. The CDR3 sequence is 14 residues long.

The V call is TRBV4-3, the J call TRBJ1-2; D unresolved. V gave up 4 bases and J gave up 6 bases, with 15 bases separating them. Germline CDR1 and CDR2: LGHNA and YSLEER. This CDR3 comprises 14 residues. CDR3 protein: CASSLVAWSDGYTF. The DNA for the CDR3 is TGCGCCAGCAGCCTCGTAGCGTGGAGCGATGGCTACACCTTC.

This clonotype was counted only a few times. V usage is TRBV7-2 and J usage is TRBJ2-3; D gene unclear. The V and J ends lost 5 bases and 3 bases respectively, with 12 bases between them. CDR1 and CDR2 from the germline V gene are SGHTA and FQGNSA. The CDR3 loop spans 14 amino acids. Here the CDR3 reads CASSRSDGTDTQYF. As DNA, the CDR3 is TGTGCCAGCAGCCGATCGGACGGAACAGATACGCAGTATTTT. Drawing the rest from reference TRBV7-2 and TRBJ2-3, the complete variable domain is GAGVSQSPSNKVTEKGKDVELRCDPISGHTALYWYRQSLGQGLEFLIYFQGNSAPDKSGLPSDRFSAERTGGSVSTLTIQRTQQEDSAVYLCASSRSDGTDTQYFGPGTRLTVL.

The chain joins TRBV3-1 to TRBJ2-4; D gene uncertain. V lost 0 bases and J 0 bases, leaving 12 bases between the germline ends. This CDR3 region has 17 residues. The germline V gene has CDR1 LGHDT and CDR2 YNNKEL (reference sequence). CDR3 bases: TGTGCCAGCAGCCAAGATTCCGGTTGGCTAGCCAAAAACATTCAGTACTTC. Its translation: CASSQDSGWLAKNIQYF. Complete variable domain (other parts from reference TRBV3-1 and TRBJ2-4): DTAVSQTPKYLVTQMGNDKSIKCEQNLGHDTMYWYKQDSKKFLKIMFSYNNKELIINETVPNRFSPKSPDKAHLNLHINSLELGDSAVYFCASSQDSGWLAKNIQYFGAGTRLSVL.

CDR3 bases: TGCGCCAGCAGCTTCCCGGGACTGGCCACAGATACGCAGTATTTT. Amino acids: CASSFPGLATDTQYF. The chain links TRBV5-1 to TRBJ2-3, with D possibly matching TRBD2 (6 bases). This CDR3 is built from 15 residues. Deletions cut 2 bases from V and 2 bases from J, with 12 bases between. Germline V lookup: CDR1 SGHRS, CDR2 YFSETQ.

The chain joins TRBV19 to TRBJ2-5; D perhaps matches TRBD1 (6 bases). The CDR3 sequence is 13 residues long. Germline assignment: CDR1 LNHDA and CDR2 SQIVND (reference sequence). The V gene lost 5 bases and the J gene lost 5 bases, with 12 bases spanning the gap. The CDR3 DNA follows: TGTGCCAGTAGTGAACAGGGTAGCGAGACCCAGTACTTC. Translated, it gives CASSEQGSETQYF. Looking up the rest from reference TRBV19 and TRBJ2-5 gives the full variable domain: DGGITQSPKYLFRKEGQNVTLSCEQNLNHDAMYWYRQDPGQGLRLIYYSQIVNDFQKGDIAEGYSVSREKKESFPLTVTSAQKNPTAFYLCASSEQGSETQYFGPGTRLLVL.

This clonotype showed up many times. The CDR3 DNA reads as TGCAGTGCTTGGCCTTGGGGGGAAGGGTCCTACGAGCAGTACTTC. Its translation: CSAWPWGEGSYEQYF. The V call is TRBV20-1, the J call TRBJ2-7, with a possible D match to TRBD2 (6 bases). The CDR3 consists of 15 residues. Germline-derived CDR1 and CDR2 are DFQATT and SNEGSKA (reference sequence). V was shortened by 5 bases and J by 1 base, with 18 bases between the two germline ends.

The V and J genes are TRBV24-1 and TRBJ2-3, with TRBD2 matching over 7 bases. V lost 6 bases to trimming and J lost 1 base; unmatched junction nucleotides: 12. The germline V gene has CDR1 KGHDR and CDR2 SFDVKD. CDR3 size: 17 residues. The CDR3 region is CATSSASGAPGTDTQYF. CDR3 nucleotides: TGTGCCACCAGTTCGGCTAGCGGAGCCCCCGGCACAGATACGCAGTATTTT.

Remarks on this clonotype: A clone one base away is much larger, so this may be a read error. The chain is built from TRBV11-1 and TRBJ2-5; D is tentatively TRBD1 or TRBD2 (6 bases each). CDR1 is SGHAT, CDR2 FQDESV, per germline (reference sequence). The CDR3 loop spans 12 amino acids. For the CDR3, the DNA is TGTGCCTCACGGGGGCCGCAAGAGGCCCAGTACTTC. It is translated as CASRGPQEAQYF.

CDR3 sequence reads: CASSPRRTFISNQPQHF. The CDR3 coding sequence is TGTGCCAGCAGCCCCAGGCGGACTTTTATTAGCAATCAGCCCCAGCATTTT. V and J are TRBV7-8 and TRBJ1-5; D call uncertain. Trimming took 5 bases from V and 0 from J, leaving 17 bases between them. The V gene's germline CDR1 is SGHVS and CDR2 FQNEAQ. This CDR3 has 17 residues.

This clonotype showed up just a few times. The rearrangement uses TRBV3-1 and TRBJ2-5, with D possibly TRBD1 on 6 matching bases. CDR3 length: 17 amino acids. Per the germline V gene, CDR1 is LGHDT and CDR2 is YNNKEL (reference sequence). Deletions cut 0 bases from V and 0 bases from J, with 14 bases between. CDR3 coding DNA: TGTGCCAGCAGCCAAGATCGACAGGTTCTGTACCAAGAGACCCAGTACTTC. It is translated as CASSQDRQVLYQETQYF.

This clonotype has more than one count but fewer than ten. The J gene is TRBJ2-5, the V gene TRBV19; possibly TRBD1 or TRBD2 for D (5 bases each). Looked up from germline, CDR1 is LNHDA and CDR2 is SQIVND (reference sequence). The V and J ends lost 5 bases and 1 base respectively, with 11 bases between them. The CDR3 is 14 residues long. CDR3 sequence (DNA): TGTGCCAGTAGTGTATACGGGACCCAAGAGACCCAGTACTTC. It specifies CASSVYGTQETQYF.

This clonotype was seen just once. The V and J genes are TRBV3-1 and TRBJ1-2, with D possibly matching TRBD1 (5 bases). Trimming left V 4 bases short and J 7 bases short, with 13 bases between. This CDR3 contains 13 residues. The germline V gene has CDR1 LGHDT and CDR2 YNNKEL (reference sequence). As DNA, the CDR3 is TGTGCCAGCAGCCCACGACAGACACCTGGCTACACCTTC. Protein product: CASSPRQTPGYTF. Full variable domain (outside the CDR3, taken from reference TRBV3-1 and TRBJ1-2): DTAVSQTPKYLVTQMGNDKSIKCEQNLGHDTMYWYKQDSKKFLKIMFSYNNKELIINETVPNRFSPKSPDKAHLNLHINSLELGDSAVYFCASSPRQTPGYTFGSGTRLTVV.

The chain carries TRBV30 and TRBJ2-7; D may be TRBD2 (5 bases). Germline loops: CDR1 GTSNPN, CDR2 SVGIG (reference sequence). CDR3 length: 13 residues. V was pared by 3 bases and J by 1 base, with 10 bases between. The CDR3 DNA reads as TGTGCCTGGAGCGAGGGCCTATCCTACGAGCAGTACTTC. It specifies CAWSEGLSYEQYF. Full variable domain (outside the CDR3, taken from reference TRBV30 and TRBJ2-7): SQTIHQWPATLVQPVGSPLSLECTVEGTSNPNLYWYRQAAGRGLQLLFYSVGIGQISSEVPQNLSASRPQDRQFILSSKKLLLSDSGFYLCAWSEGLSYEQYFGPGTRLTVT.

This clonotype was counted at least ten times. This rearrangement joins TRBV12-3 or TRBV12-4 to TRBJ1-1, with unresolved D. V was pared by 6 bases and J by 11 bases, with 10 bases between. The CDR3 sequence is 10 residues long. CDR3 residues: CASSLRGAFF. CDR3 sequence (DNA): TGTGCCAGCAGCCTAAGAGGGGCTTTCTTT.

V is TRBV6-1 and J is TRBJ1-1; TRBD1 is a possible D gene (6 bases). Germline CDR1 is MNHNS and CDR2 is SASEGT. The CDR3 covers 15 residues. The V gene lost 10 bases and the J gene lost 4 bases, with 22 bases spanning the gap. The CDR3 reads CATRGLGGLGTEAFF. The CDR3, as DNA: TGTGCCACTCGGGGCTTGGGGGGGCTCGGCACTGAAGCTTTCTTT.

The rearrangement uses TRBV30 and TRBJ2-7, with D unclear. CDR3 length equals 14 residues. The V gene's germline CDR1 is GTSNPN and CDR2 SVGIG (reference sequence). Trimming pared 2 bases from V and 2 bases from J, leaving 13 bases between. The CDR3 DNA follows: TGTGCCTGGAGTAGTGCCCACGGAACCTACGAGCAGTACTTC. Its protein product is CAWSSAHGTYEQYF.

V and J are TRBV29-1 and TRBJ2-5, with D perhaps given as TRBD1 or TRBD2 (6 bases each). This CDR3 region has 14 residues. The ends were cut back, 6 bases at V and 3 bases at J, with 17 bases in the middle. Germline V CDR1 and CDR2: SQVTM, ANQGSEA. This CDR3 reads CSVPYNGGEETQYF. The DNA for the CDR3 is TGCAGCGTCCCTTATAACGGGGGCGAAGAGACCCAGTACTTC.

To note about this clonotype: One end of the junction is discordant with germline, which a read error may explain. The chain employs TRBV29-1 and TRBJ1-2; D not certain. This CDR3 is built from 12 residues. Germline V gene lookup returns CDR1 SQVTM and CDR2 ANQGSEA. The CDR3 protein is CSVEGPGDGYTF. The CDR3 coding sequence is TGCAGCGTCGAAGGACCAGGAGATGGCTACACCTTC.

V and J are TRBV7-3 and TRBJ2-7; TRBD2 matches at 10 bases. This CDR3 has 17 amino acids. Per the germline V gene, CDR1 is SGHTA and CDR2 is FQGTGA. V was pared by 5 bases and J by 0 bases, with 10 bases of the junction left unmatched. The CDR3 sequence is CASSGPSGLAHSYEQYF. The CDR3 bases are TGTGCCAGCAGCGGACCCTCGGGACTAGCGCACTCCTACGAGCAGTACTTC.

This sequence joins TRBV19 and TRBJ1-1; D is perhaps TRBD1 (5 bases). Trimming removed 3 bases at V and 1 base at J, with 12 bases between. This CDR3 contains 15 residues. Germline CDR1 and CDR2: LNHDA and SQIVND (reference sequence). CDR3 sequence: CASSMLGTGNTEAFF. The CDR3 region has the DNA TGTGCCAGTAGTATGCTGGGGACGGGGAACACTGAAGCTTTCTTT.

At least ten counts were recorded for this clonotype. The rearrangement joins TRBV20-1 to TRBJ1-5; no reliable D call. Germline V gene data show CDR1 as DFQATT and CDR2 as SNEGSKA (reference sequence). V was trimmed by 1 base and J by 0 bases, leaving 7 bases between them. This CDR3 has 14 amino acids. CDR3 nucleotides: TGCAGTGCTAGAGCTGCTTATAGCAATCAGCCCCAGCATTTT. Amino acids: CSARAAYSNQPQHF.

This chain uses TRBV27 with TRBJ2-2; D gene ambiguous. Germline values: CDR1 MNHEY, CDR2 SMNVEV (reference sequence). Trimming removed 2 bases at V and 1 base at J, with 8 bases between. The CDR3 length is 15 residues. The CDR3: CASSLLARNTGELFF. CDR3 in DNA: TGTGCCAGCAGTTTACTGGCCCGGAACACCGGGGAGCTGTTTTTT.

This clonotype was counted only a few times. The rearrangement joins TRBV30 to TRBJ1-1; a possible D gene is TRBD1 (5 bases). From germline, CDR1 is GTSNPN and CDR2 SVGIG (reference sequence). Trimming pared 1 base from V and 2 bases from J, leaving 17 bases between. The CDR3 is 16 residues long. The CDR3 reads CAWSGRGRQINTEAFF. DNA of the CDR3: TGTGCCTGGAGTGGTAGGGGTAGACAGATTAACACTGAAGCTTTCTTT.

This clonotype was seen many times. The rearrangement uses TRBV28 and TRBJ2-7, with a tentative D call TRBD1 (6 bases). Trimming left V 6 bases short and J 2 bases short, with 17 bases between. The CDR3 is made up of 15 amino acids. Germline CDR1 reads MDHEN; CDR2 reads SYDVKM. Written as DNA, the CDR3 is TGTGCCAGCAGCCTATCGGACAGAATTCCCTACGAGCAGTACTTC. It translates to CASSLSDRIPYEQYF.

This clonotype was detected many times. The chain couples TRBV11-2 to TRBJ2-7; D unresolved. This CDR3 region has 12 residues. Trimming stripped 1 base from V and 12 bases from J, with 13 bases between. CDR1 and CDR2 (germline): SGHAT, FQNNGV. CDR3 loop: CASSLALGFPYF. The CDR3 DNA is TGTGCCAGCAGCTTAGCCCTCGGGTTTCCGTACTTC.

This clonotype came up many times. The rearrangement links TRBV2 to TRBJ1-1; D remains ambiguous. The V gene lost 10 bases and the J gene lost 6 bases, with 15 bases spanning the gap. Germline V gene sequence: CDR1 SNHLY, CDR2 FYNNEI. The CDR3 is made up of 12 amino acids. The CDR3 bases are TGTGCCACCAAGCTCGAGGGCTCTGAAGCTTTCTTT. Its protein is CATKLEGSEAFF.

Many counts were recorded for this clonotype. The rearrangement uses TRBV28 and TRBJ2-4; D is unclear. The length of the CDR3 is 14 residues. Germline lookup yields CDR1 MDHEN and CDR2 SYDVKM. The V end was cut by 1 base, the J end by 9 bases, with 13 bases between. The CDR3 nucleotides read TGTGCCAGCAGTTTATCTCACCGTGGGGTCATTCAGTACTTC. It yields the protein CASSLSHRGVIQYF.

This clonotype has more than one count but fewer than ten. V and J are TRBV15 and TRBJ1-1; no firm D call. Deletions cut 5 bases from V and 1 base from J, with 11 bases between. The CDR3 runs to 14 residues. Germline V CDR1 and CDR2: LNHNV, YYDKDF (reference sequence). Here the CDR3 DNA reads TGTGCCACCAGCTCTAGACACCAGAACACTGAAGCTTTCTTT. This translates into CATSSRHQNTEAFF.